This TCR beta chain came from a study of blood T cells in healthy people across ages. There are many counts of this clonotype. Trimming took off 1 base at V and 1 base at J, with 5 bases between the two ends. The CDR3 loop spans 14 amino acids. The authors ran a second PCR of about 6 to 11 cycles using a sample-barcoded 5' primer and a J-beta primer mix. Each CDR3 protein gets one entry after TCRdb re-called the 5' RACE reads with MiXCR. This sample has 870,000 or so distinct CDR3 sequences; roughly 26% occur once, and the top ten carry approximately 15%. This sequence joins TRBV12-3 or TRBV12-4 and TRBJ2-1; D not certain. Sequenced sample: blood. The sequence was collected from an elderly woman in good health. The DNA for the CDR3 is TGTGCCAGCAGTTTAGGGCTTTCCTACAATGAGCAGTTCTTC. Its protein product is CASSLGLSYNEQFF.